The sequence of this T cell receptor (beta chain) was determined in a study of tumor-infiltrating lymphocytes in localized non-small cell lung cancer. Remarks on this clone: Antigen unknown.

The CDR3 runs 8 residues. V gave up 9 bases and J gave up 6 bases, with 3 bases separating them. CDR1 MNHEY and CDR2 SMNVEV come from the germline V gene (reference sequence). General study results and limits: No link was found between tumor T-cell fraction and recurrence-free survival.

TCRdb's copy holds only in-frame clones and misses some; the assay was immunoSEQ multiplex PCR. The data hold roughly 8,400 clones, with roughly 82% observed a single time. The receptor was isolated from a human donor with non-small cell lung cancer. Sequencing used lung tumor tissue. The chain uses TRBV27 and TRBJ2-7; D remains unclear. CDR3 nucleotides: TGTGCCAGTTTCGAGCAGTACTTC. Its protein is CASFEQYF.